This TCR beta chain was found in a study of vaccination and CD4 T cells after COVID-19. Overall study context: Convalescent individuals exhibited SARS-CoV-2 positivity on nasal swab PCR, with several mild and one severe presentation. Stimulation of the cells used overlapping spike peptide pools from SARS-CoV-2 and from the common cold coronaviruses HCoV-NL63, HCoV-OC43 and HCoV-229E. The study's findings and limits: Sampling was limited to relatively few convalescent patients, with no early post-infection timepoints studied.

Sequencing of the DNA from cultured CD4+ T cells was carried out with the Oncomine TCR Beta short-read assay. One entry per CDR3 protein results from TCRdb running MiXCR on the PCR reads. The table lists over 15,000 distinct CDR3 sequences, around 29% of them singletons. On this clonotype: The antigen remains undetermined.

Treatment described: approximately 10-day PBMC culture with coronavirus spike peptide pools or control peptides (ViraFEST assay). The sequence derives from a human donor with COVID-19. Sample: cultured CD4+ T cells from blood.

The DNA for the CDR3 is TGTGCCAGCAGCTCACGGGGGGGTTATACGCAGTATTTT. It specifies CASSSRGGYTQYF. The rearrangement links TRBV28 to TRBJ2-3; 8 positions match TRBD2. The CDR3 is 13 amino acids. Germline V CDR1 and CDR2: MDHEN, SYDVKM. The ends lost 6 bases at V and 7 bases at J; junction bases unmatched: 6.